Here is one T cell receptor beta chain with its context. Its cognate antigen is unknown. Trimming took off 5 bases at V and 4 bases at J, with 18 bases between the two ends. The CDR3 is made up of 16 amino acids. CDR1 and CDR2 from the germline V gene are MDHEN and SYDVKM. This specimen belongs to a study of beta chain features in type 1 diabetes. The entirety of the isolated RNA underwent reverse transcription, so expressed TCRB transcripts were sequenced. Assay used: immunoSEQ multiplex PCR; TCRdb lists only in-frame clones, some missing. The sample lists about 40,000 clones, 49% seen once, with 0.72% in the top ten. The study's findings and limits: Healthy donors had naive, central memory and Treg TCRB repertoires that appeared less similar than those seen among patients.

Sequencing input: central memory CD4+ T cells from blood. The clonotype comes from a woman under 30 in good health. The V and J genes are TRBV28 and TRBJ1-3; weak D call: TRBD1 (6 bases). The chain's CDR3 is CASSGEGAGDGNTIYF. The CDR3, as DNA: TGTGCCAGCAGTGGGGAAGGGGCAGGGGACGGAAACACCATATATTTT.